These 19 T cell receptor beta chains were sequenced from one sample in a study of early T cells in non-severe SARS-CoV-2 infection. TCRdb redid the calling of the 5' RACE reads with MiXCR, one entry per CDR3 protein. The sample shows 65,000 to 75,000 distinct CDR3 sequences, roughly 10% of them seen only once. The specimen sequenced was whole blood. The receptors were gathered from an adult who was a healthcare worker with PCR-confirmed SARS-CoV-2 infection or an uninfected control (not recorded which).

The chain employs TRBV5-1 and TRBJ2-7, with D maybe TRBD1 (6 bases). Germline V gives CDR1 SGHRS, CDR2 YFSETQ. V dropped 4 bases and J dropped 2 bases, with 19 bases sitting between them. The CDR3 loop spans 16 amino acids. The DNA of the CDR3 is TGCGCCAGCAGCGGGGACCAAAGGGGGAACGCCTACGAGCAGTACTTC. Its protein product is CASSGDQRGNAYEQYF.

This clonotype was recorded many times. V usage is TRBV9 and J usage is TRBJ2-2, with D perhaps matching TRBD2 (5 bases). Trimming pared 4 bases from V and 1 base from J, leaving 8 bases between. Germline lookup yields CDR1 SGDLS and CDR2 YYNGEE. CDR3 length equals 14 residues. This chain's CDR3 is CASSPRGNTGELFF. The DNA of the CDR3 is TGTGCCAGCAGCCCCCGGGGGAACACCGGGGAGCTGTTTTTT.

The chain has TRBV5-6 and TRBJ2-1, with 10 bases matching TRBD2. Germline-derived CDR1 and CDR2 are SGHDT and YYEEEE. The CDR3 spans 14 residues. J gave up 7 bases and V 1 base, and 2 bases lay outside the gene matches. The CDR3 bases are TGTGCCAGCAGCTTGACTAGCGGGGCGAATGAGCAGTTCTTC. This translates into CASSLTSGANEQFF.

This clonotype was detected many times. This CDR3 reads CASSSQFGYGYTF. The DNA for the CDR3 is TGTGCCAGCAGCTCACAGTTTGGGTATGGCTACACCTTC. The J gene is TRBJ1-2, the V gene TRBV5-8; no clear D. Deletions cut 3 bases from V and 5 bases from J, with 11 bases between. CDR3 length: 13 amino acids. Germline loops: CDR1 SGHTS, CDR2 YDEGEE.

In its sample, this clonotype was seen a few times. The V and J genes are TRBV29-1 and TRBJ2-2; the D gene could be TRBD1 or TRBD2 (6 bases each). The V end was cut by 6 bases, the J end by 4 bases, with 18 bases between. Germline V gene data show CDR1 as SQVTM and CDR2 as ANQGSEA. This CDR3 region has 15 residues. CDR3 amino acids: CSVLKAGEATGELFF. CDR3 coding DNA: TGCAGCGTACTCAAGGCAGGGGAGGCCACCGGGGAGCTGTTTTTT.

Concerning this clonotype itself: The junction differs from germline at one of its ends, possibly a read error. The chain carries TRBV19 and TRBJ2-1, with D perhaps matching TRBD1 (6 bases). The CDR3 covers 14 residues. Germline loops: CDR1 LNHDA, CDR2 SQIVND (reference sequence). The CDR3 loop is CVSSIGTRGNEQFF. The CDR3 coding sequence is TGTGTCAGTAGTATAGGGACAAGGGGCAATGAGCAGTTCTTC.

CDR3: CASSQGQGQAFF. The CDR3 DNA reads TGTGCCAGCAGCCAGGGCCAGGGGCAAGCTTTCTTT. The V gene is TRBV3-1, the J gene TRBJ1-1; TRBD1 might be the D (6 bases). The germline V and J ends were trimmed by 3 bases and 9 bases, with 11 bases remaining between them. The CDR3 covers 12 residues. Looked up from germline, CDR1 is LGHDT and CDR2 is YNNKEL (reference sequence). The full variable domain, its missing parts supplied by reference TRBV3-1 and TRBJ1-1, is DTAVSQTPKYLVTQMGNDKSIKCEQNLGHDTMYWYKQDSKKFLKIMFSYNNKELIINETVPNRFSPKSPDKAHLNLHINSLELGDSAVYFCASSQGQGQAFFGQGTRLTVV.

This clonotype was recorded at least ten times. CDR3 protein: CASSKLWRDTQYF. CDR3 DNA: TGTGCCAGCAGTAAACTATGGCGAGATACGCAGTATTTT. V gene TRBV11-2 combines with J gene TRBJ2-3; D call uncertain. Trimming took off 6 bases at V and 5 bases at J, with 12 bases between the two ends. CDR3 length equals 13 residues. Germline CDR1 SGHAT, CDR2 FQNNGV.

This clonotype was picked up many times. This rearrangement joins TRBV7-8 to TRBJ1-1, with D maybe TRBD1 (6 bases). This CDR3 contains 14 residues. CDR1 and CDR2 from the germline V gene are SGHVS and FQNEAQ. V dropped 0 bases and J dropped 5 bases, with 10 bases sitting between them. The CDR3 is CASSLAGGWTEAFF. CDR3 nucleotides: TGTGCCAGCAGCTTAGCAGGGGGATGGACTGAAGCTTTCTTT.

This clonotype has a count of ten or more. J is TRBJ2-1 and V is TRBV6-1; 12 nucleotides agree with TRBD2. CDR3 length equals 18 residues. Germline V lookup: CDR1 MNHNS, CDR2 SASEGT. J was trimmed by 5 bases and V by 6 bases; bases with no gene match: 14. CDR3: CASSKPTSGRLRHNEQFF. CDR3 sequence (DNA): TGTGCCAGCAGCAAACCAACTAGCGGGAGGCTCCGCCACAATGAGCAGTTCTTC.

This clonotype was picked up a small number of times. The V gene is TRBV4-1, the J gene TRBJ2-6, with D uncertain. The CDR3 is made up of 17 amino acids. Trimming shortened V by 0 bases and J by 0 bases, and 9 bases separated the two germline ends. Per germline, CDR1 MGHRA and CDR2 YSYEKL. CDR3 region: CASSQDRVFSGANVLTF. Written as DNA, the CDR3 is TGCGCCAGCAGCCAAGATCGGGTGTTCTCTGGGGCCAACGTCCTGACTTTC.

The chain is built from TRBV6-5 and TRBJ2-2, with D hard to call. Trimming took 6 bases from V and 4 from J, leaving 21 bases between them. This CDR3 spans 17 amino acids. Germline CDR1 MNHEY, CDR2 SVGAGI. CDR3 sequence (DNA): TGTGCCAGCAGGCGAAGGGTTTTCAACATCGCCACCGGGGAGCTGTTTTTT. Amino acid sequence: CASRRRVFNIATGELFF.

At least ten counts were recorded for this clonotype. This chain connects TRBV10-2 to TRBJ2-5; the D is unclear. V lost 6 bases and J 5 bases, leaving 13 bases between the germline ends. Germline CDR1 is WSHSY and CDR2 is SAAADI. The CDR3 contains 13 residues. Here the CDR3 reads CASRVDYLETQYF. The CDR3, as DNA: TGCGCCAGCAGGGTGGATTATTTGGAGACCCAGTACTTC.

This clonotype was counted at least ten times. The chain links TRBV5-1 to TRBJ2-7; 7 bases map to TRBD1. The CDR3 covers 16 residues. The V gene end was trimmed by 3 bases and the J gene end by 2 bases; junction bases not matched to a gene: 11. The germline V gene encodes CDR1 SGHRS and CDR2 YFSETQ. The CDR3 DNA reads TGCGCCAGCAGCTGGCTACCGGACAGGATTCCCTACGAGCAGTACTTC. It specifies CASSWLPDRIPYEQYF.

This rearrangement joins TRBV9 to TRBJ2-7; D remains ambiguous. Germline CDR1 and CDR2: SGDLS and YYNGEE. V lost 4 bases, J lost 1 base, and 15 bases lay in between. This CDR3 spans 15 amino acids. The CDR3 DNA reads as TGTGCCAGCAGCCCCAGTGGAGAACCTTCCTACGAGCAGTACTTC. It translates to CASSPSGEPSYEQYF.

The rearrangement links TRBV29-1 to TRBJ2-4; D is perhaps TRBD1 (5 bases). Germline V lookup: CDR1 SQVTM, CDR2 ANQGSEA. With 0 bases removed from V and 5 bases from J, the gap between germline ends came to 8 bases. The CDR3 is 13 residues long. The CDR3 loop reads CSVEDRAQNIQYF. The CDR3 bases are TGCAGCGTTGAAGACAGGGCCCAAAACATTCAGTACTTC.

In this sample, this clonotype turned up many times. The chain recombines TRBV20-1 with TRBJ2-3, with D hard to call. Per the germline V gene, CDR1 is DFQATT and CDR2 is SNEGSKA (reference sequence). This CDR3 region has 14 residues. The V gene lost 0 bases and the J gene lost 0 bases, with 7 bases spanning the gap. The CDR3 spells CSARDVQSTDTQYF. In nucleotides, the CDR3 is TGCAGTGCTAGAGATGTCCAGAGCACAGATACGCAGTATTTT.

This clonotype has only a few counts. The rearrangement joins TRBV29-1 to TRBJ1-2; 9 bases are shared with TRBD1. The germline gives CDR1 SQVTM, CDR2 ANQGSEA. This CDR3 spans 13 amino acids. J gave up 7 bases and V 1 base, and 4 bases lay outside the gene matches. The CDR3: CSVEGTGVGGYTF. The CDR3, as DNA: TGCAGCGTTGAAGGGACAGGGGTAGGTGGCTACACCTTC.

This clonotype was seen a few times. The CDR3 bases are TGTGCCAGCAGTTCGGACGGAAACAATGAGCAGTTCTTC. Its translation is CASSSDGNNEQFF. V is TRBV12-3 or TRBV12-4 and J is TRBJ2-1; D remains unclear. V gave up 4 bases and J gave up 5 bases, with 9 bases separating them. CDR3 length: 13 amino acids.